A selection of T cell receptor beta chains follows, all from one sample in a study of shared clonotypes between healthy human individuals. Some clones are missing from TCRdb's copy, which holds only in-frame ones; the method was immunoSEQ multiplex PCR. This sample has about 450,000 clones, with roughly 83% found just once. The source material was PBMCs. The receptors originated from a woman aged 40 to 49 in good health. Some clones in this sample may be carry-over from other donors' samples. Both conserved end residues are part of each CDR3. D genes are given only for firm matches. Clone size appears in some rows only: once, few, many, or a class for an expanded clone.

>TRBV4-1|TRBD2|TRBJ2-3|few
TGCGCCAGCAGCCAAGAAGGGGTAGCGGGAGGGCATACGCAGTATTTT
CASSQEGVAGGHTQYF
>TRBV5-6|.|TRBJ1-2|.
TGTGCCAGCAGCTTGGACAACTATGGCTACACCTTC
CASSLDNYGYTF
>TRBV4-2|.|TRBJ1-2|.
TGTGCCAGCAGCCAAGCCACAAGAGCTAACTATGGCTACACCTTC
CASSQATRANYGYTF
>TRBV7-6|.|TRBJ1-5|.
TGTGCCAGCAGCTTAGCAGGAAGCAATCAGCCCCAGCATTTT
CASSLAGSNQPQHF
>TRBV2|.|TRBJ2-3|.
TGTGCCAGCGTTAGGGACCACGGCACAGATACGCAGTATTTT
CASVRDHGTDTQYF
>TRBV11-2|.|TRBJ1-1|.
TGTGCCAGCAGCCCAACGACAGGGAACACTGAAGCTTTCTTT
CASSPTTGNTEAFF
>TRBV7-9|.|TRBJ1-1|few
TGTGCCAGCAGCTTAGAGACGAGGGGGACTGAAGCTTTCTTT
CASSLETRGTEAFF
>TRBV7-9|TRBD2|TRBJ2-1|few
TGTGCCAGCAGCTTAGAAGACTGGGCTAGCGGGAGTGGGGAGCAGTTCTTC
CASSLEDWASGSGEQFF
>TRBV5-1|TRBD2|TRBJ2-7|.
TGCGCCAGCAGCCCGGGACTAGCGGGAGGGGAGCAGTACTTC
CASSPGLAGGEQYF
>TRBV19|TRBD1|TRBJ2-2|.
TGTGCCAGTAGTAATGACAGGGGGCTGGGCACCGGGGAGCTGTTTTTT
CASSNDRGLGTGELFF
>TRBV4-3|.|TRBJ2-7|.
TGCGCCAGCAGCCAAGATCGAGGGTACGAGCAGTACTTC
CASSQDRGYEQYF
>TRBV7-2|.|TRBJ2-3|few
TGTGCCAGCAGCTTAGATGGCGGGAATACGCAGTATTTT
CASSLDGGNTQYF
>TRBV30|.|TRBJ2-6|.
TGTGCCTGGAGTGTTGGTCTCGCTGGGGCCAACGTCCTGACTTTC
CAWSVGLAGANVLTF
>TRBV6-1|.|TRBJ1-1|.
TGTGCCAGCAGTGAATTGGGGTACACTGAAGCTTTCTTT
CASSELGYTEAFF
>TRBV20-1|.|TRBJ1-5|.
TGCAGTGCTAGAGGTGTTCAGCCCCAGCATTTT
CSARGVQPQHF
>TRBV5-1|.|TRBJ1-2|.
TGCGCCAGCAGCCCCGGAAACTATGGCTACACCTTC
CASSPGNYGYTF
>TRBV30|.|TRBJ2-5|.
TGTTCTCTAGGAATAGAGACCCAGTACTTC
CSLGIETQYF
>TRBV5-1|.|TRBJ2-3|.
TGCGCCAGCAGCTTGGAGGCTGGTACAGATACGCAGTATTTT
CASSLEAGTDTQYF
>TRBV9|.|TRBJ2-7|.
TGTGCCAGCAGCGTGACAGGTTCAACTTACGAGCAGTACTTC
CASSVTGSTYEQYF
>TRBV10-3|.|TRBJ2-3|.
TGTGCCATCGGAGAGGGTAGCACAGATACGCAGTATTTT
CAIGEGSTDTQYF
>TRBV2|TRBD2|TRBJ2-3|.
TGTGCCAGCAGTGAAGAGCCGGGACTAGCGGGATCGCGGGGGCAGTATTTT
CASSEEPGLAGSRGQYF
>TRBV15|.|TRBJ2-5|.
TGTGCCACCAGCCCAAGGGCAGGCGGGGAGACCCAGTACTTC
CATSPRAGGETQYF
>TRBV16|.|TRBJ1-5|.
TGTGCCAGCAGCCACCGCGATCAGCCCCAGCATTTT
CASSHRDQPQHF
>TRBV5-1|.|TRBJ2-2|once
TGCGCCAGCAGCCCGGGGGAGCGAGTCGCCGGGGAGCTGTTTTTT
CASSPGERVAGELFF
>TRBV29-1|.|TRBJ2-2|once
TGCAGCGTTGGGGGGCAGGGTGCCGGGGAGCTGTTTTTT
CSVGGQGAGELFF
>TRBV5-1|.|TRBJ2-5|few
TGCGCCAGCGCCGACAGGACACAAGAGACCCAGTACTTC
CASADRTQETQYF
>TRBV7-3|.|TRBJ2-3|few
TGTGCCAGCAGCTTGAGCACAGATACGCAGTATTTT
CASSLSTDTQYF
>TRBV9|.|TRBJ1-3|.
TGTGCCAGCAGCGTAGGTGGGACCGACCCCTCTGGAAACACCATATATTTT
CASSVGGTDPSGNTIYF
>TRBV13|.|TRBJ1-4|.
TGTGCCAGCTCTCGTCAGGGTTTTGAAAAACTGTTTTTT
CASSRQGFEKLFF
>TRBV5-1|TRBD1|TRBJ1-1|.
TGCGCCAGCAGCGCGGACAGGGGGCGTGGTGAAGCTTTCTTT
CASSADRGRGEAFF
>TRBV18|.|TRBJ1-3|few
TGTGCCAGCTCATCCCGTGGCAGGAACTCTGGAAACACCATATATTTT
CASSSRGRNSGNTIYF
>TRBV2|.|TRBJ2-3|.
TGTGCCAGCCTTGGGTCAGATACGCAGTATTTT
CASLGSDTQYF
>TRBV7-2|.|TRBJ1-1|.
TGTGCCAGCAGCTTTCCGCCGGGCGTCACTGAAGCTTTCTTT
CASSFPPGVTEAFF
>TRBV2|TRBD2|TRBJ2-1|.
TGTGCCAGCACCCGAGCGGGAGGCTGGAATGAGCAGTTCTTC
CASTRAGGWNEQFF
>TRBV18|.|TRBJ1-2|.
TGTGCCAGCCAACCACCCGGGGGCGACGGCTACACCTTC
CASQPPGGDGYTF
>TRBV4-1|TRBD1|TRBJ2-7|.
TGCGCCAGCAGCCAGGGACAGGGGGCGATCAACGAGCAGTACTTC
CASSQGQGAINEQYF
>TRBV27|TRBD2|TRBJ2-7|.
TGTGCCAGCGCAACCACGGGACTATACCCCTACGAGCAGTACTTC
CASATTGLYPYEQYF
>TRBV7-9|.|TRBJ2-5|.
TGTGCCAGCAGCCCCGTCATAGCTCGCGAGACCCAGTACTTC
CASSPVIARETQYF
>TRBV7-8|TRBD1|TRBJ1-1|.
TGTGCCAGCAGCATCAGACAGGGTTTGTTGCCGGACACTGAAGCTTTCTTT
CASSIRQGLLPDTEAFF
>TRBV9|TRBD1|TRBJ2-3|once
TGTGCCAGCAGCGTAGTGATGACAGGGGGCACAGATACGCAGTATTTT
CASSVVMTGGTDTQYF
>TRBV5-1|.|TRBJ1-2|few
TGCGCCAGCAGCTTGGAGGCAGGCGTTAACTATGGCTACACCTTC
CASSLEAGVNYGYTF